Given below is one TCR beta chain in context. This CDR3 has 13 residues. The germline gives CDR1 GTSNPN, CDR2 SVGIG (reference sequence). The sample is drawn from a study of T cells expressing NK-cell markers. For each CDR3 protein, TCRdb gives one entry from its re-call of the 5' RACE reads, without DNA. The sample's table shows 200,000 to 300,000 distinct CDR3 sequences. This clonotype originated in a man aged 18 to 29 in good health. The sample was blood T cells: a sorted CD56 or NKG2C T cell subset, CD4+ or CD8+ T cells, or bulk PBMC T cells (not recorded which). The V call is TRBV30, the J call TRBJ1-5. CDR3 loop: CAWSPQDNQPQHF.